This T cell receptor beta chain was sequenced for a study of cytomegalovirus exposure and HLA in healthy donors. This CDR3 has 15 residues. The germline CDR1 and CDR2 sequences are SGHNT and YYREEE (reference sequence). With 4 bases clipped from V and 1 base from J, the junction kept 6 bases outside the gene matches. This PCR relied on a set of 60 Vbeta primers and 13 Jbeta primers. Sequencing used immunoSEQ multiplex PCR; TCRdb keeps in-frame clones, though not all of them. Found here are 90,000 to 110,000 clones, 83% of them singletons; the top ten hold about 6.3%. The J gene is TRBJ1-1, the V gene TRBV5-4, with 8 bases lining up with TRBD1. This receptor was identified in a man aged 18 to 35 in good health and CMV-seronegative. Sequenced input: PBMCs. CDR3 coding DNA: TGTGCCAGCAGCGGAACTGGACAGGGGAACACTGAAGCTTTCTTT. Translated: CASSGTGQGNTEAFF.